Many counts were recorded for the clone carrying this TCR beta chain. The data are from a study of neurological immune-mediated disorders. TCRdb re-called the 5' RACE reads with MiXCR, one entry per CDR3 protein. The table includes about 50,000 distinct CDR3 sequences, 10% detected once. Germline V lookup: CDR1 SGHRS, CDR2 YFSETQ. Trimming took off 2 bases at V and 7 bases at J, with 18 bases between the two ends. The CDR3 contains 15 residues. The chain uses TRBV5-1 and TRBJ1-1, with D perhaps TRBD1 (5 bases). This receptor was obtained from a man between 65 and 85 years old with HTLV-1-associated myelopathy (HAM/TSP). The sequencing input was PBMCs. CDR3 nucleotides: TGCGCCAGCAGCTTAATTCCCGGGACGCTGGGTGAAGCTTTCTTT. Amino acids: CASSLIPGTLGEAFF. Based on the CDR3 plus reference TRBV5-1 and TRBJ1-1, the full variable domain is KAGVTQTPRYLIKTRGQQVTLSCSPISGHRSVSWYQQTPGQGLQFLFEYFSETQRNKGNFPGRFSGRQFSNSRSEMNVSTLELGDSALYLCASSLIPGTLGEAFFGQGTRLTVV.